Listed here are 22 T cell receptor beta chains from one sample, sequenced in a study of shared clonotypes between healthy human individuals (dated by TCRdb to about 2020). Library construction relied on the immunoSEQ multiplex PCR assay. TCRdb limited this immuneACCESS table to in-frame rearrangements with V and J called. A share of clones is missing; checked studies link under half to unresolved V genes, and the rest is unexplained. This sample gives approximately 440,000 clones in total; roughly three quarters of them show up just once. The ten largest clones capture 9.5% to 15% of the sample. The sample taken for sequencing was PBMCs. These receptors originate from a woman aged 40-49 years in good health. Some clones in this sample may be carry-over from other donors' samples.

The chain employs TRBV5-1 and TRBJ1-4; D is possibly TRBD1 (6 bases). Germline values: CDR1 SGHRS, CDR2 YFSETQ. This CDR3 contains 14 residues. Deletions cut 3 bases from V and 8 bases from J, with 14 bases between. The CDR3 loop is CASSSGGDGEKLFF. The CDR3 bases are TGCGCCAGCAGCTCCGGGGGCGACGGAGAAAAACTGTTTTTT.

The V call is TRBV27, the J call TRBJ2-5; unclear D gene. This CDR3 region has 12 residues. The germline V gene has CDR1 MNHEY and CDR2 SMNVEV (reference sequence). V was clipped by 8 bases and J by 11 bases, with 18 bases between them. CDR3 nucleotide sequence: TGTGCCAGCGGGCGCTACCTTGTTGAGCAGTACTTC. Translated, it gives CASGRYLVEQYF.

The rearrangement joins TRBV27 to TRBJ2-5; 10 bases are a match to TRBD2. The DNA end favors TRBJ2-7, so the J call may be wrong. The CDR3 loop spans 15 amino acids. Germline loops: CDR1 MNHEY, CDR2 SMNVEV (reference sequence). CDR3: CASSTKREGPHEQYF. The DNA of the CDR3 is TGTGCCAGCAGTACCAAGCGGGAGGGCCCCCACGAGCAGTACTTC.

For this clone: Its ends do not fully match the called genes, so a read error is possible. The CDR3 sequence is CASSPRVAGGEQYF. The CDR3 DNA sequence: TGCGCCAGCAGCCCCCGGGTAGCGGGAGGTGAGCAGTACTTC. The chain joins TRBV7-3 to TRBJ2-7; 10 bases match TRBD2. The CDR3 has 14 amino acids. Per the germline V gene, CDR1 is SGHTA and CDR2 is FQGTGA.

The V and J genes are TRBV5-1 and TRBJ2-5; 11 bases align to TRBD2. V lost 0 bases and J lost 4; bases outside the gene matches: 11. Germline V CDR1 and CDR2: SGHRS, YFSETQ. This CDR3 has 18 amino acids. As DNA, the CDR3 is TGCGCCAGCAGCTTGGCCCCTTATACTAGCGGGAGACGAGAGACCCAGTACTTC. This translates into CASSLAPYTSGRRETQYF.

V and J are TRBV7-9 and TRBJ2-1, with 12 bases fitting TRBD2. J gave up 6 bases and V 5 bases, and 5 bases lay outside the gene matches. This CDR3 contains 15 residues. CDR1 is SEHNR and CDR2 is FQNEAQ in the germline V gene (reference sequence). CDR3 nucleotides: TGTGCCAGCAGCGCCATGACTAGCGGGAGCAATGAGCAGTTCTTC. It is translated as CASSAMTSGSNEQFF.

The chain couples TRBV7-3 to TRBJ2-1; D might be TRBD2 (6 bases). Germline V lookup: CDR1 SGHTA, CDR2 FQGTGA. V was pared by 2 bases and J by 6 bases, with 11 bases between. The CDR3 sequence is 14 residues long. The CDR3 spells CASSLSGVGNEQFF. The CDR3 nucleotides are TGTGCCAGCAGCTTATCGGGAGTGGGCAATGAGCAGTTCTTC.

The V gene is TRBV6-1, the J gene TRBJ2-7, with a possible D match to TRBD2 (5 bases). Germline assignment: CDR1 MNHNS and CDR2 SASEGT. The CDR3 spans 14 residues. V was trimmed by 6 bases and J by 6 bases, leaving 18 bases between them. CDR3 DNA sequence: TGTGCCAGCAGCGGAAGCACGGGATGGGCCGAGCAGTACTTC. Its protein is CASSGSTGWAEQYF.

The CDR3 bases are TGTGCCAGCAGCTCCGAATCCACTGAAGCTTTCTTT. Translating gives CASSSESTEAFF. The chain links TRBV7-9 to TRBJ1-1; D unresolved. There are 12 residues in the CDR3. The V end was cut by 4 bases, the J end by 4 bases, with 7 bases between. Germline V gene data show CDR1 as SEHNR and CDR2 as FQNEAQ (reference sequence).

The V and J genes are TRBV5-1 and TRBJ2-7, with D tentatively TRBD1 (5 bases). CDR1 SGHRS and CDR2 YFSETQ come from the germline V gene. The CDR3 has 15 residues. Trimming took 0 bases from V and 5 from J, leaving 15 bases between them. CDR3 amino acids: CASSLGNGPQDEQYF. CDR3 bases: TGCGCCAGCAGCTTGGGAAACGGGCCACAGGACGAGCAGTACTTC.

The chain joins TRBV28 to TRBJ2-7; possibly TRBD2 for D (5 bases). Germline V gene lookup returns CDR1 MDHEN and CDR2 SYDVKM. The V end was cut by 6 bases, the J end by 3 bases, with 12 bases between. This CDR3 is built from 13 residues. The CDR3 protein is CASRDSFGYEQYF. CDR3 bases: TGTGCCAGCAGGGACTCTTTCGGCTACGAGCAGTACTTC.

Of note for this clone: The likely explanation is a read error, given a far larger clone one base away. This sample includes further DNA sequences coding for the same CDR3. J is TRBJ2-7 and V is TRBV5-1; the match to TRBD1 covers 9 bases. J lost 6 bases, V lost 8 bases, and 15 bases had no gene match. CDR1 and CDR2 from the germline V gene are SGHRS and YFSETQ. The CDR3 extends over 15 amino acids. CDR3 in DNA: TGCGCCAGTAGCCCGAAGGGACAGGGAGGGGGCGAGCAGTACTTC. Amino acid sequence: CASSPKGQGGGEQYF.

A remark on this clone: A far larger clone is off by one base, so a read error is likely. Additional DNA sequences in this sample encode the identical CDR3. The rearrangement uses TRBV27 and TRBJ1-2, with D uncertain. Germline CDR1 MNHEY, CDR2 SMNVEV (reference sequence). V was shortened by 5 bases and J by 2 bases, with 15 bases between the two germline ends. The CDR3 has 15 amino acids. CDR3 nucleotides: TGTGCCAGCAGTCCGTCGTGGACGGGGAACTATGGCTACACCTTC. Translated: CASSPSWTGNYGYTF.

The chain uses TRBV2 and TRBJ1-1; 8 nucleotides agree with TRBD1. The junction had 4 bases not matched to a gene; V was cut back by 6 bases and J by 4 bases. Germline V gives CDR1 SNHLY, CDR2 FYNNEI. The CDR3 has 13 residues. This chain's CDR3 is CASSADRATEAFF. CDR3 in DNA: TGTGCCAGCAGCGCGGACAGGGCCACTGAAGCTTTCTTT.

At least ten counts were recorded for this clone. The chain carries TRBV6-4 and TRBJ2-1; perhaps TRBD2 as D (6 bases). Germline-derived CDR1 and CDR2 are MRHNA and SNTAGT. The CDR3 contains 14 residues. Trimming pared 2 bases from V and 4 bases from J, leaving 9 bases between. The CDR3 loop reads CASSDGGDYNEQFF. Here the CDR3 DNA reads TGTGCCAGCAGTGACGGCGGGGATTACAATGAGCAGTTCTTC.

This clone was seen a few times. The CDR3 region is CASSLVSYRVTEAFF. The CDR3 DNA is TGTGCCAGCAGCTTAGTCTCGTATAGGGTCACTGAAGCTTTCTTT. The chain has TRBV11-2 and TRBJ1-1, with D uncertain. The CDR3 is 15 amino acids. V was pared by 1 base and J by 4 bases, with 13 bases between. Germline-derived CDR1 and CDR2 are SGHAT and FQNNGV.

This rearrangement joins TRBV7-9 to TRBJ1-2; no firm D call. V lost 5 bases and J 3 bases, leaving 4 bases between the germline ends. Germline assignment: CDR1 SEHNR and CDR2 FQNEAQ (reference sequence). This CDR3 has 11 residues. The chain's CDR3 is CASSDHYGYTF. In DNA, the CDR3 is TGTGCCAGCAGCGATCACTATGGCTACACCTTC.

This chain uses TRBV7-8 with TRBJ1-1; the D is unclear. Germline V gives CDR1 SGHVS, CDR2 FQNEAQ. V lost 2 bases and J 2 bases, leaving 12 bases between the germline ends. This CDR3 comprises 15 residues. CDR3 DNA: TGTGCCAGCAGCTTACTTTGGGCAGCTAACACTGAAGCTTTCTTT. Translating gives CASSLLWAANTEAFF.

This clone was picked up a small number of times. V gene TRBV30 combines with J gene TRBJ2-1; 13 bases line up with TRBD2. V trimming: 3 bases; J trimming: 7 bases; junction bases outside the gene matches: 6. CDR1 and CDR2 (germline): GTSNPN, SVGIG (reference sequence). This CDR3 region has 15 residues. In nucleotides, the CDR3 is TGTGCCTGGAGGGCGGGACTAGCGGGGAAGAATGAGCAGTTCTTC. It yields the protein CAWRAGLAGKNEQFF.

CDR3: CASSPGGRENTEAFF. The CDR3 coding sequence is TGTGCCAGCTCCCCCGGGGGCAGGGAGAACACTGAAGCTTTCTTT. The V and J genes are TRBV18 and TRBJ1-1; D perhaps matches TRBD1 (6 bases). Trimming took 6 bases from V and 1 from J, leaving 15 bases between them. Germline lookup yields CDR1 KGHSH and CDR2 LQKENI. This CDR3 comprises 15 residues.

This clone was picked up one time. This likely reflects a read error, since a far larger clone is one base away. This same CDR3 is encoded by further DNA sequences in the sample. The CDR3 protein is CASLLRGRDQPQHF. In nucleotides, the CDR3 is TGCGCCAGCCTCCTCCGGGGGCGGGATCAGCCCCAGCATTTT. The V gene is TRBV28, the J gene TRBJ1-5; a possible D gene is TRBD1 (6 bases). The germline V gene encodes CDR1 MDHEN and CDR2 SYDVKM. The CDR3 sequence is 14 residues long.

This clone occurred a few times. A far larger clone is a single base away, which makes a read error likely. The chain recombines TRBV18 with TRBJ2-7, with 9 bases aligning to TRBD1. The CDR3 runs to 13 residues. V was clipped by 5 bases and J by 6 bases; unmatched bases: 5. In germline, CDR1 is KGHSH, CDR2 LQKENI. The CDR3 sequence: CASSAGQGAEQYF. The CDR3 bases are TGTGCCAGCTCAGCGGGACAGGGTGCCGAGCAGTACTTC.